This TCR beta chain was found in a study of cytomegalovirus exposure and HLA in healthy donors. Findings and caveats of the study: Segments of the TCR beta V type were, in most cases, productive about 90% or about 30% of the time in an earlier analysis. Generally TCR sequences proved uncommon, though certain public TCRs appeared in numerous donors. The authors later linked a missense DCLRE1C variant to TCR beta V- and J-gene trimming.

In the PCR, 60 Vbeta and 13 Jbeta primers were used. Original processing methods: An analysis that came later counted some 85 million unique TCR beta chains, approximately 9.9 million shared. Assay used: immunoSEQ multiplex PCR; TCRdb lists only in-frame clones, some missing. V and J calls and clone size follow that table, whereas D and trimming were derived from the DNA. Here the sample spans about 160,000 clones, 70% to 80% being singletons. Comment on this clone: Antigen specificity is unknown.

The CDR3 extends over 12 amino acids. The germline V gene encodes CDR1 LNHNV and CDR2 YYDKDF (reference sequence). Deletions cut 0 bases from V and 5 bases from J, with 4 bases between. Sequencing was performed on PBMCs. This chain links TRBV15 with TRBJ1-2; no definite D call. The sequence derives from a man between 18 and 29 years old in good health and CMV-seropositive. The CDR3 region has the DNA TGTGCCACCAGCAGAGATCGGTATGGCTACACCTTC. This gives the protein CATSRDRYGYTF.